The entry that follows covers one T cell receptor beta chain sequence. Its antigen is not known. The data were produced by immunoSEQ multiplex PCR, yet TCRdb's version contains in-frame clones alone and is incomplete. The table lists 140,000 to 150,000 clones, around 83% of them singletons. These data are taken from a study of T cell responses to AZD1222 COVID-19 vaccine. Overall study findings and caveats: Donors were chiefly white British, with a greater number of females, and clonal diversity was perhaps underestimated. Vaccine-associated CD4 TCRs ranged over spike, dominating at 160-218 and 743-854.

This receptor was identified in an adult who received the AZD1222 COVID-19 vaccine. The sample consisted of peripheral blood, taken 28 days after the second AZD1222 dose.

CDR3 region: CASSVVWDGTDTQYF. In nucleotides, the CDR3 is TGTGCCAGCAGCGTAGTCTGGGACGGGACAGATACGCAGTATTTT. V and J are TRBV9 and TRBJ2-3; the D call may be TRBD1 or TRBD2 (5 bases each). This CDR3 is built from 15 residues. Trimming took off 0 bases at V and 3 bases at J, with 11 bases between the two ends. The germline V gene encodes CDR1 SGDLS and CDR2 YYNGEE.